The TCR beta chain under discussion was sequenced for a study of shared clonotypes between healthy human individuals (dated by TCRdb to 2018 to 2021). With regard to the full study: Two women and a few men aged 18 to 49 years were included in the cohort. Leukapheresis yielded between about 0.9 and 8.9 billion PBMCs per donor. To increase sequencing depth and limit assay-specific biases, TCR repertoire library preparation and sequencing were carried out by different laboratories using diverse techniques. Blood TCR repertoires of 5 or 6 healthy adults were deeply sequenced to estimate repertoire size and the extent of clonotype sharing between individuals. For each donor, CD4 naive and CD4 memory were each given three plates, CD8 naive was given two plates, and CD8 memory was given one plate. Points the paper makes about the study in general: Sampling was limited to blood, and TCR repertoires in tissue likely differ from TCR repertoires in blood. When several donors were compared, the shared fraction of clonotypes was roughly 4.8% for naive CD4, approximately 3.3% for naive CD8, 2% to 2.5% for memory CD4, and 0.35% to 0.4% for memory CD8. Because the study included a small number of donors, the genetic and exposure-history diversity represented was limited. Naive subsets generally had larger estimated clonotype richness than memory subsets did. Incomplete sequencing was indicated by rarefaction of sorted-subset datasets, despite the large sequencing depth. Higher generation probabilities were observed for clonotypes shared by all four sorted-subset donors than for non-shared clonotypes. Pairwise subsampling indicated that sequencing depth was expected to affect the degree of clonotype sharing among donors.

Counted from cysteine to phenylalanine, this CDR3 has 15 amino acids. Here the CDR3 DNA is all that survives: 45 bases in frame from base 1. V loses 3 bases of germline sequence and J loses 5 bases, and the interval between the two ends is 16 bases. The germline V gene (reference sequence) supplies CDR1 MNHEY and CDR2 SMNVEV. A note on this clone: The antigen it binds to is not known. Within one base of it there is no much larger clone, and no base qualities were kept.

Using the deep immunoSEQ assay, multiplex PCR amplified TCR CDR3 regions from genomic DNA. Extracted genomic DNA from each cell subset was spread evenly across all wells of several immunoSEQ 96-well plates, with each plate serving as a replicate. Each replicate PCR for sorted subsets received around 0.2 ug genomic DNA, equal to roughly 30,000 T cell genomes. Purified libraries were measured with a Qubit 3.0 fluorometer, size-checked on a Bioanalyzer 2100, and measured again with the KAPA Library Quantification kit. A separate single-read 150-cycle Illumina NextSeq 550 flow cell was used to sequence each immunoSEQ 96-well plate. Under the source paper's analysis protocol: Because only junctional sequences without quality scores were contained in the immunoSEQ output, filtering matching that applied to full-length reads could not be performed. Sequences were annotated with PyIR, a Python wrapper for IgBLAST v1.9, using IMGT germline references to assign V/J genes and CDR3. Reads were filtered out if the reads had weak V/J assignments (E-value above 1e-6), no CDR3, stop codons, out-of-frame junctions, or ambiguous translated residues. V3J clonotypes were defined as sequences sharing an identical inferred V gene, J gene, and CDR3 amino acid sequence. Percentage overlap between repertoires was calculated by dividing the number of shared unique clonotypes by the size of the smaller repertoire. Richness of each repertoire was evaluated using RTK rarefaction, the Chao1 estimator, and Recon v2.1 estimates of unobserved clonotypes. For all TCRbeta clonotypes obtained by the gDNA method from a few donors, generation probabilities were computed with OLGA. Drawn from immuneACCESS, this table holds only the in-frame rearrangements with V and J called that TCRdb kept. Clones are partly lost; checked studies trace under half to an unresolved V gene and leave the rest unexplained. V and J calls and clone size are given by that table; D and trimming were obtained from the DNA. This sample comprises some 2.4 million clones, roughly 93% of them detected only once. The ten largest clones take up 0.36% of the sample.

Healthy HIV-negative adults with no recently reported acute infections or vaccinations were included as donors. Every donor was a Caucasian adult living in Nashville, Tennessee, USA. CD4+ T cells were enriched by magnetic negative selection; naive cells were then positively selected on CD45RA, and the negative fraction formed the memory subset. Blood was obtained by leukapheresis, after which PBMCs were separated by Ficoll-Histopaque density gradient centrifugation and cryopreserved in liquid nitrogen vapor phase. Analytical flow cytometry was used to check the purity and quantity of each magnetically sorted T cell population. Genomic DNA was isolated from each sorted fraction and quantified by UV absorbance on a Nanodrop 2000c.

Rearrangement joined TRBV27 to TRBJ1-1; D gene: possibly TRBD1, on 5 matching bases. Material for sequencing was naive CD4+ T cells from PBMCs. In the paper's terms, the cell subset or site label means: CD45RA+ positively selected. The source is a man aged 18 to 29 in good health. Some clones in this sample may be carry-over from other donors' samples. The DNA is TGTGCCAGCAGTTTCCTCGGGGTGGGGGATACTGAAGCTTTCTTT. It translates as CASSFLGVGDTEAFF.